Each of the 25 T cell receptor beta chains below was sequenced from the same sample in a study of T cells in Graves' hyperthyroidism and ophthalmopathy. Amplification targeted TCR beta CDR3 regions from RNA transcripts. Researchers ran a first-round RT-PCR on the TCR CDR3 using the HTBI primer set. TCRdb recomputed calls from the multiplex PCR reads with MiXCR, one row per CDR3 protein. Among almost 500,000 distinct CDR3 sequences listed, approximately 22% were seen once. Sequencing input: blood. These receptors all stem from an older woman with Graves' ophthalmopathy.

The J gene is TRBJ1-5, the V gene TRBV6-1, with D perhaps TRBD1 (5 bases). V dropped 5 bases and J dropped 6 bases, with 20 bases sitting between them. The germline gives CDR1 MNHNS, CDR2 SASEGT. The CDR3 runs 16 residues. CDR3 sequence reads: CASSPRTMGTRQPQHF. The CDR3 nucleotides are TGTGCCAGCAGTCCACGAACTATGGGGACCCGTCAGCCCCAGCATTTT.

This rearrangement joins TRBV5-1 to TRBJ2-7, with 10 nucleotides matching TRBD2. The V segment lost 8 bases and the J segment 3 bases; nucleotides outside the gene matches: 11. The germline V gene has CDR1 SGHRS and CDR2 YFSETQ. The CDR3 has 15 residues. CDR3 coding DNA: TGCGCCAGTAATCCCACAGCGGGAGGGGTCTACGAGCAGTACTTC. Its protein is CASNPTAGGVYEQYF.

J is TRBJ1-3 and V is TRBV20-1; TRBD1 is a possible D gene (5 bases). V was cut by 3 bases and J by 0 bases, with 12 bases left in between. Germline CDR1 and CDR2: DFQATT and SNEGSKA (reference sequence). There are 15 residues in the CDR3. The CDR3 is CSASGGSISGNTIYF. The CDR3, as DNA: TGCAGTGCTAGCGGGGGTTCAATCTCTGGAAACACCATATATTTT.

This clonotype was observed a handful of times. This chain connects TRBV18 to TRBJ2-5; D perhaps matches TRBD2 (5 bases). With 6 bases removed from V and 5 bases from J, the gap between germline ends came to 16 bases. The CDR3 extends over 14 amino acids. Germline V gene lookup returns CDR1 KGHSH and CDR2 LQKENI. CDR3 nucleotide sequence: TGTGCCAGCTCGCCGGGAACTCCCGCCGAGACCCAGTACTTC. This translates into CASSPGTPAETQYF.

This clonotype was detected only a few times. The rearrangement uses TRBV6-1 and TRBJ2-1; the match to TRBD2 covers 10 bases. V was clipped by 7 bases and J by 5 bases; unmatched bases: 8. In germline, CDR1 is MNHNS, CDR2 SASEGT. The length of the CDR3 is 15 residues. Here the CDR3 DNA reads TGTGCCAGCACTCCCGGGACTAGCGCCCACAATGAGCAGTTCTTC. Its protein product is CASTPGTSAHNEQFF.

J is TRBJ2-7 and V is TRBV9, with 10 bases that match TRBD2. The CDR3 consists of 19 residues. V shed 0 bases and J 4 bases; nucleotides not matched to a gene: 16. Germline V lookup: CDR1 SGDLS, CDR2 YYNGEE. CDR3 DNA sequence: TGTGCCAGCAGCGTAGAGCGGCGCCAAGCTAGCGGGAGTAAATACGAGCAGTACTTC. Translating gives CASSVERRQASGSKYEQYF.

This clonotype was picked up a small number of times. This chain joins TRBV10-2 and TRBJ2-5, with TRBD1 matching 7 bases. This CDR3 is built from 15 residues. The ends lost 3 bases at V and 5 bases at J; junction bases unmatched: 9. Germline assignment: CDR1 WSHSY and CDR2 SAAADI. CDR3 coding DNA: TGCGCCAGCAGTGACATCAGGGGGTTGCAGGAGACCCAGTACTTC. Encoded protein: CASSDIRGLQETQYF.

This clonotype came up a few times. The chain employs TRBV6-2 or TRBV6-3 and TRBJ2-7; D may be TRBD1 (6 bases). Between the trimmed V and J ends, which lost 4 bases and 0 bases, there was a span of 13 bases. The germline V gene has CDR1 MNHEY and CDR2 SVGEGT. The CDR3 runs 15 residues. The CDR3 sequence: CASSSPGESSYEQYF. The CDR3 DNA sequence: TGTGCCAGCAGTTCCCCAGGGGAGAGCTCCTACGAGCAGTACTTC.

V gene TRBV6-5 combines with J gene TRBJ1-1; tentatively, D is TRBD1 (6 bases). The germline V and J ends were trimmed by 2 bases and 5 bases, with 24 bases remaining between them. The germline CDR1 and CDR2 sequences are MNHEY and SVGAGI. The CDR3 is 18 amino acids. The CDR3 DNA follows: TGTGCCAGCAGTTACCCCAGGCAGGGGCGAGTGGGAGTTACTGAAGCTTTCTTT. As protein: CASSYPRQGRVGVTEAFF.

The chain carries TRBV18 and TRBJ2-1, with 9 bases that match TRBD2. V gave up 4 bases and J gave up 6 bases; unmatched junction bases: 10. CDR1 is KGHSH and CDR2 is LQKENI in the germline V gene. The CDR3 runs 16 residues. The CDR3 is CASSQNSGRMGNEQFF. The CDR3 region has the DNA TGTGCCAGCTCACAGAACAGCGGGAGGATGGGCAATGAGCAGTTCTTC.

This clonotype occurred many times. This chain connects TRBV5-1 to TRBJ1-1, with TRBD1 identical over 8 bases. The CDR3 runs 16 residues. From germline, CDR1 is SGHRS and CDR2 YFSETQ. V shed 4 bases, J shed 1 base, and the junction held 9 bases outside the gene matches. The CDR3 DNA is TGCGCCAGCAGCGCCAACCCCGGGACAGGGAACACTGAAGCTTTCTTT. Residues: CASSANPGTGNTEAFF.

The chain's CDR3 is CSARVGTANLGNTIYF. CDR3 nucleotides: TGCAGTGCTAGAGTCGGGACAGCCAACTTAGGAAACACCATATATTTT. The chain carries TRBV20-1 and TRBJ1-3; 7 bases are shared with TRBD1. This CDR3 has 16 residues. Per germline, CDR1 DFQATT and CDR2 SNEGSKA (reference sequence). After removal of 1 base from V and 4 bases from J, the junction contained 10 bases not matched to a gene.

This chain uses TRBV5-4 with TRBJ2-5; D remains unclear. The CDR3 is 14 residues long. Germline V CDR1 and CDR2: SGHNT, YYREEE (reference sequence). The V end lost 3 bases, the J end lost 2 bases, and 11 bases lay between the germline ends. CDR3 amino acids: CASSSPYDQETQYF. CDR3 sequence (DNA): TGTGCCAGCAGCTCCCCCTATGATCAAGAGACCCAGTACTTC.

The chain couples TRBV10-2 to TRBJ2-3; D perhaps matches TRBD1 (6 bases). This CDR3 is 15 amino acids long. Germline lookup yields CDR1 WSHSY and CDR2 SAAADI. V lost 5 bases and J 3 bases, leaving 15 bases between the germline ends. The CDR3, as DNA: TGCGCCAGCAGTCCCAGGGGCCCGAGTACAGATACGCAGTATTTT. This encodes CASSPRGPSTDTQYF.

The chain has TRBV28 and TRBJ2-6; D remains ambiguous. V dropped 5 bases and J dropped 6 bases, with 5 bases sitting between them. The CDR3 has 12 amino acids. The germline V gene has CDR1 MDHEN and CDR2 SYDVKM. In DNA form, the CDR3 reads TGTGCCAGCAGTGCCACGGCCAACGTCCTGACTTTC. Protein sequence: CASSATANVLTF.

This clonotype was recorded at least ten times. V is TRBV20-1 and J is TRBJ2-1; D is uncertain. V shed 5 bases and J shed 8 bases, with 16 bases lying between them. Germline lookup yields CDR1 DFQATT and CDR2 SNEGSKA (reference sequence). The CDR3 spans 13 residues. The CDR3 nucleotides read TGCAGTGCTTACCGGGCCCAGCGCGATGAGCAGTTCTTC. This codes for CSAYRAQRDEQFF.

The CDR3 bases are TGCAGTGCTTTGACCGGGACAGGGGGCGCCACCGGGGAGCTGTTTTTT. Translation: CSALTGTGGATGELFF. The chain employs TRBV20-1 and TRBJ2-2; 12 positions agree with TRBD1. Germline loops: CDR1 DFQATT, CDR2 SNEGSKA (reference sequence). The trim removed 5 bases at V and 4 bases at J, leaving 8 bases unmatched. The CDR3 is 16 amino acids.

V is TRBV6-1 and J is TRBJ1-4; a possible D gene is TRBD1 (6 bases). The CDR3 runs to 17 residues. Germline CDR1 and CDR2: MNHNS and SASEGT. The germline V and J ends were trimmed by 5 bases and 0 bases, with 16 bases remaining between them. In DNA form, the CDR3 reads TGTGCCAGCAGTAGCATTCCAGGGGCCTCAACTAATGAAAAACTGTTTTTT. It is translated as CASSSIPGASTNEKLFF.

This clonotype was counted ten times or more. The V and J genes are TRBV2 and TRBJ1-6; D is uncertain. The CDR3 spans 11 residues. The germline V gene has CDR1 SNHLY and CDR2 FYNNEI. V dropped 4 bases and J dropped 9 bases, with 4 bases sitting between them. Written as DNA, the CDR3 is TGTGCCAGCAGTGCAAGTTCACCCCTCCACTTT. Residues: CASSASSPLHF. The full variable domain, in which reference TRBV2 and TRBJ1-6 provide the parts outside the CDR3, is EPEVTQTPSHQVTQMGQEVILRCVPISNHLYFYWYRQILGQKVEFLVSFYNNEISEKSEIFDDQFSVERPDGSNFTLKIRSTKLEDSAMYFCASSASSPLHFGNGTRLTVT.

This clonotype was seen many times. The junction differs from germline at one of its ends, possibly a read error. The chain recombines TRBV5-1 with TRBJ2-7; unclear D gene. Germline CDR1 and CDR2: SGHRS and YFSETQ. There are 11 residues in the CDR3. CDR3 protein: CASSLVGEQYF. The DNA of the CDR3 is TGTGCCAGCAGTTTAGTCGGCGAGCAGTACTTC.

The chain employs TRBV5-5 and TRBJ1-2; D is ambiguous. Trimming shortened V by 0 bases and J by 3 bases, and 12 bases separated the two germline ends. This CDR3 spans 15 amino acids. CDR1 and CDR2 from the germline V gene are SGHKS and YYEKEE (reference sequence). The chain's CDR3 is CASSLEVRWDYGYTF. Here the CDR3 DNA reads TGTGCCAGCAGCTTGGAGGTCCGGTGGGACTATGGCTACACCTTC. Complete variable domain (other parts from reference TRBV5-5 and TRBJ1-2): DAGVTQSPTHLIKTRGQQVTLRCSPISGHKSVSWYQQVLGQGPQFIFQYYEKEERGRGNFPDRFSARQFPNYSSELNVNALLLGDSALYLCASSLEVRWDYGYTFGSGTRLTVV.

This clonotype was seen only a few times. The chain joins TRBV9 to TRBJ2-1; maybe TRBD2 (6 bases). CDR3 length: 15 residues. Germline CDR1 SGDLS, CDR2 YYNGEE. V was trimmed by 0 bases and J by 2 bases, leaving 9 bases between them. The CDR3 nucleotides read TGTGCCAGCAGCGTAGTAGTAGCGGCCTACAATGAGCAGTTCTTC. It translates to CASSVVVAAYNEQFF.

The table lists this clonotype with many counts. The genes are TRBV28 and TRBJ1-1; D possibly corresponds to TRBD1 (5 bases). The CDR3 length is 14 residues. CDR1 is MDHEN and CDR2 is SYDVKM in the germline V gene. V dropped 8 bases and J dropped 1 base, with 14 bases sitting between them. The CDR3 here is CASLKAGPNTEAFF. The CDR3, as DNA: TGTGCCAGCCTCAAGGCGGGACCGAACACTGAAGCTTTCTTT.

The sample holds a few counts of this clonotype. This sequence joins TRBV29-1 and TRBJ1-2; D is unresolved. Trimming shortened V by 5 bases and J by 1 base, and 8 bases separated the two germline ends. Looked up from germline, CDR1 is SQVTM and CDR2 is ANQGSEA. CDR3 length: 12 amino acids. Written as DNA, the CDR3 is TGCAGCGTTCAGAATCATAACTATGGCTACACCTTC. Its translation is CSVQNHNYGYTF. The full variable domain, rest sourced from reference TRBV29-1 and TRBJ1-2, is SAVISQKPSRDICQRGTSLTIQCQVDSQVTMMFWYRQQPGQSLTLIATANQGSEATYESGFVIDKFPISRPNLTFSTLTVSNMSPEDSSIYLCSVQNHNYGYTFGSGTRLTVV.

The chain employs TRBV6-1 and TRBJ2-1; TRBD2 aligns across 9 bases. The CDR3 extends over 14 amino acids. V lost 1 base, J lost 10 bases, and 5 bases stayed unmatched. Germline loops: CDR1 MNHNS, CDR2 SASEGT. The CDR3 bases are TGTGCCAGCAGTGAAGAGGGACTAGCAGAGGAGCAGTTCTTC. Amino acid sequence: CASSEEGLAEEQFF.